The T cell receptor (beta chain) under discussion was sequenced for a study of shared clonotypes between healthy human individuals. Points from the study as a whole: As a rule, naive subsets had a larger estimated richness than memory subsets. Non-shared clonotypes were found to have lower generation probabilities than the clonotypes that were shared by all four of the sorted-subset donors. Naive CD4 clonotypes were shared across a handful of donors at approximately 5.3%.

Each CD8 memory set brought CD45RO+ cells together with CCR7-negative CD45RA+ TemRA cells. Produced via immunoSEQ multiplex PCR; TCRdb's table is partial and in-frame only. Of roughly 700,000 clones listed, about 92% are singletons. As concerns this clone: Its target is unknown.

The sequenced material came from memory CD8+ T cells from PBMCs. Subset described: CD45RO+ cells pooled with CCR7-negative TemRA cells. This clonotype was obtained from a man younger than 35 in good health. Some clones in this sample may be carry-over from other donors' samples.

The chain's CDR3 is CATKRSDSYEQYF. The CDR3 nucleotides read TGTGCCACAAAGAGGAGTGACTCCTACGAGCAGTACTTC. The chain carries TRBV27 and TRBJ2-7; D remains unclear. Trimming took 10 bases from V and 0 from J, leaving 13 bases between them. CDR1 MNHEY and CDR2 SMNVEV come from the germline V gene (reference sequence). The CDR3 runs 13 residues.